These T cell receptor beta chains were read from a single sample in a study of patients with pleural tuberculosis. From the reads, TCRdb called clonotypes with MiXCR, one entry per CDR3 protein. The sample lists around 49,000 distinct CDR3 sequences; 6% to 9.5% were seen once. The receptors shown here come from a human donor with pleural tuberculosis. The CDR3 runs from the conserved cysteine through the conserved F or W. A D gene is named only where the DNA matches it firmly. Not every row has a clone size; where given, it reads once, few, many or a size class.

j_call: TRBJ1-1; d_call: -; clone_size: many; v_call: TRBV3-1; cdr3_aa: CASSPPGVEAFF; cdr3_nt: TGTGCCAGCAGCCCCCCGGGGGTTGAAGCTTTCTTT
j_call: TRBJ2-1; d_call: TRBD2; clone_size: -; v_call: TRBV5-4; cdr3_aa: CASSFLAGSYNEQFF; cdr3_nt: TGTGCCAGCAGCTTTCTAGCGGGTTCTTACAATGAGCAGTTCTTC
j_call: TRBJ2-7; d_call: -; clone_size: many; v_call: TRBV3-1; cdr3_aa: CASSSQGLWQYF; cdr3_nt: TGTGCCAGCAGCTCCCAGGGGCTTTGGCAGTACTTC
j_call: TRBJ2-1; d_call: -; clone_size: many; v_call: TRBV20-1; cdr3_aa: CSAQNSGGGNEQFF; cdr3_nt: TGCAGTGCTCAAAATAGCGGAGGTGGGAATGAGCAGTTCTTC
j_call: TRBJ2-7; d_call: -; clone_size: many; v_call: TRBV27; cdr3_aa: CASFQFYEQYF; cdr3_nt: TGTGCCAGCTTCCAATTCTACGAGCAGTACTTC
j_call: TRBJ2-5; d_call: TRBD2; clone_size: many; v_call: TRBV12-3/TRBV12-4; cdr3_aa: CASSGLEETQYF; cdr3_nt: TGTGCCAGCAGCGGACTAGAAGAGACCCAGTACTTC
j_call: TRBJ2-5; d_call: -; clone_size: many; v_call: TRBV12-3/TRBV12-4; cdr3_aa: CASSFLASTETQYF; cdr3_nt: TGTGCCAGCAGTTTTTTGGCTAGTACGGAGACCCAGTACTTC
j_call: TRBJ1-1; d_call: TRBD1; clone_size: many; v_call: TRBV19; cdr3_aa: CASRMGQGYNTEAFF; cdr3_nt: TGTGCCAGTAGGATGGGACAGGGCTATAACACTGAAGCTTTCTTT
j_call: TRBJ2-1; d_call: -; clone_size: many; v_call: TRBV20-1; cdr3_aa: CSARGSAGRDEQFF; cdr3_nt: TGCAGTGCTAGAGGATCGGCGGGTAGGGATGAGCAGTTCTTC
j_call: TRBJ1-1; d_call: -; clone_size: many; v_call: TRBV20-1; cdr3_aa: CSARAGASGRVSAFF; cdr3_nt: TGCAGTGCTAGAGCTGGGGCCTCCGGGAGAGTGTCAGCTTTCTTT
j_call: TRBJ1-1; d_call: -; clone_size: many; v_call: TRBV9; cdr3_aa: CASSGRGSPGETEAFF; cdr3_nt: TGTGCCAGCAGCGGACGAGGATCCCCGGGAGAAACTGAAGCTTTCTTT
j_call: TRBJ2-1; d_call: -; clone_size: -; v_call: TRBV12-3/TRBV12-4; cdr3_aa: CASSLAGSYNEQFF; cdr3_nt: TGTGCCAGCAGTTTAGCGGGCTCCTACAATGAGCAGTTCTTC
j_call: TRBJ2-5; d_call: -; clone_size: many; v_call: TRBV3-1; cdr3_aa: CASSQGLGETQYF; cdr3_nt: TGTGCCAGCAGCCAAGGACTAGGAGAGACCCAGTACTTC
j_call: TRBJ2-3; d_call: -; clone_size: many; v_call: TRBV3-1; cdr3_aa: CASSFSTDTQYF; cdr3_nt: TGTGCCAGCAGCTTTTCTACGGATACGCAGTATTTT
j_call: TRBJ2-3; d_call: -; clone_size: -; v_call: TRBV3-1; cdr3_aa: CASSPGQTHSTDTQYF; cdr3_nt: TGTGCCAGCAGCCCAGGACAAACCCACAGCACAGATACGCAGTATTTT
j_call: TRBJ2-7; d_call: TRBD2; clone_size: many; v_call: TRBV20-1; cdr3_aa: CSAPRLAGVEQYF; cdr3_nt: TGCAGTGCCCCCCGACTAGCGGGAGTTGAGCAGTACTTC
j_call: TRBJ1-1; d_call: -; clone_size: many; v_call: TRBV10-2; cdr3_aa: CASSVPLGATEAFF; cdr3_nt: TGCGCCAGCAGTGTACCCTTGGGGGCCACTGAAGCTTTCTTT
j_call: TRBJ1-5; d_call: TRBD1; clone_size: many; v_call: TRBV18; cdr3_aa: CASSQGAGNQPQHF; cdr3_nt: TGTGCCAGCTCACAGGGGGCCGGCAATCAGCCCCAGCATTTT
j_call: TRBJ2-2; d_call: TRBD1; clone_size: many; v_call: TRBV11-2; cdr3_aa: CASTLDRANTGELFF; cdr3_nt: TGTGCCAGCACCCTAGACAGGGCGAACACCGGGGAGCTGTTTTTT
j_call: TRBJ2-3; d_call: TRBD2; clone_size: many; v_call: TRBV12-3/TRBV12-4; cdr3_aa: CASSLWEREFDTQYF; cdr3_nt: TGTGCCAGCAGTTTATGGGAGCGGGAGTTCGATACGCAGTATTTT
j_call: TRBJ1-3; d_call: -; clone_size: -; v_call: TRBV5-1; cdr3_aa: CASSLAVVTGSSGNTIYF; cdr3_nt: TGCGCCAGCAGCTTGGCTGTGGTGACAGGATCCTCCGGAAACACCATATATTTT
j_call: TRBJ1-2; d_call: -; clone_size: many; v_call: TRBV12-3/TRBV12-4; cdr3_aa: CASSTPGHTFSNYGYTF; cdr3_nt: TGTGCCAGCAGTACCCCGGGACACACCTTCTCTAACTATGGCTACACCTTC
j_call: TRBJ2-1; d_call: -; clone_size: many; v_call: TRBV6-2/TRBV6-3; cdr3_aa: CASSFTRLDEQFF; cdr3_nt: TGTGCCAGCAGTTTCACTAGATTGGATGAGCAGTTCTTC
j_call: TRBJ1-5; d_call: -; clone_size: many; v_call: TRBV2; cdr3_aa: CASTSTVGNQPQHF; cdr3_nt: TGTGCCAGCACCTCCACGGTAGGCAATCAGCCCCAGCATTTT
j_call: TRBJ2-1; d_call: -; clone_size: many; v_call: TRBV25-1; cdr3_aa: CASSEGNGREQFF; cdr3_nt: TGTGCCAGCAGTGAGGGCAATGGACGAGAGCAGTTCTTC
j_call: TRBJ1-5; d_call: TRBD1; clone_size: many; v_call: TRBV14; cdr3_aa: CASSQVTRDRARDQPQHF; cdr3_nt: TGTGCCAGCAGCCAAGTAACCCGGGACAGGGCAAGGGATCAGCCCCAGCATTTT
j_call: TRBJ1-1; d_call: -; clone_size: many; v_call: TRBV4-2; cdr3_aa: CASRLKPRGDTEAFF; cdr3_nt: TGTGCCAGCCGCCTTAAACCGAGAGGGGACACTGAAGCTTTCTTT
j_call: TRBJ2-7; d_call: TRBD2; clone_size: -; v_call: TRBV5-1; cdr3_aa: CASRIESGALHEQYF; cdr3_nt: TGCGCCAGCAGAATAGAAAGCGGGGCGCTTCACGAGCAGTACTTC
j_call: TRBJ2-1; d_call: -; clone_size: many; v_call: TRBV20-1; cdr3_aa: CSARDHPKVSNEQFF; cdr3_nt: TGCAGTGCTAGAGATCATCCTAAAGTCAGCAATGAGCAGTTCTTC
j_call: TRBJ1-5; d_call: -; clone_size: many; v_call: TRBV7-6; cdr3_aa: CASSPGDSNQPQHF; cdr3_nt: TGTGCCAGCAGCCCGGGAGATAGCAATCAGCCCCAGCATTTT
j_call: TRBJ1-1; d_call: -; clone_size: many; v_call: TRBV18; cdr3_aa: CASSAYTGSNTEAFF; cdr3_nt: TGTGCCAGCTCAGCCTATACAGGTTCGAACACTGAAGCTTTCTTT
j_call: TRBJ2-5; d_call: TRBD1; clone_size: -; v_call: TRBV29-1; cdr3_aa: CSVEGGQGVETQYF; cdr3_nt: TGCAGCGTCGAAGGGGGACAGGGAGTTGAGACCCAGTACTTC
j_call: TRBJ2-6; d_call: -; clone_size: many; v_call: TRBV20-1; cdr3_aa: CSARYRGNGANVLTF; cdr3_nt: TGCAGTGCTAGATATCGGGGAAATGGGGCCAACGTCCTGACTTTC
j_call: TRBJ1-4; d_call: -; clone_size: few; v_call: TRBV5-1; cdr3_aa: CASSSQGTMEKLFF; cdr3_nt: TGCGCCAGCAGCTCCCAAGGTACGATGGAAAAACTGTTTTTT
j_call: TRBJ2-2; d_call: -; clone_size: many; v_call: TRBV6-1; cdr3_aa: CASSQRFTGELFF; cdr3_nt: TGTGCCAGCAGCCAGAGATTCACCGGGGAGCTGTTTTTT
j_call: TRBJ1-1; d_call: -; clone_size: many; v_call: TRBV11-1; cdr3_aa: CASTVGVEVAEAFF; cdr3_nt: TGTGCCAGCACCGTAGGGGTAGAAGTCGCTGAAGCTTTCTTT
j_call: TRBJ2-3; d_call: -; clone_size: many; v_call: TRBV6-4; cdr3_aa: CASRDVRSSTDTQYF; cdr3_nt: TGTGCCAGCAGGGACGTCCGTTCTAGCACAGATACGCAGTATTTT
j_call: TRBJ2-2; d_call: TRBD2; clone_size: -; v_call: TRBV28; cdr3_aa: CASSSREVLGNTGELFF; cdr3_nt: TGTGCCAGCAGTTCCCGGGAGGTTCTCGGAAACACCGGGGAGCTGTTTTTT
j_call: TRBJ2-3; d_call: -; clone_size: many; v_call: TRBV25-1; cdr3_aa: CASSEYALTDTQYF; cdr3_nt: TGTGCCAGCAGTGAATACGCACTCACAGATACGCAGTATTTT
j_call: TRBJ2-1; d_call: -; clone_size: -; v_call: TRBV4-3; cdr3_aa: CASSQAKYGTEQFF; cdr3_nt: TGCGCCAGCAGCCAAGCAAAATACGGGACTGAGCAGTTCTTC
j_call: TRBJ1-4; d_call: TRBD1; clone_size: many; v_call: TRBV28; cdr3_aa: CASRRGGATNEKLFF; cdr3_nt: TGTGCCAGCCGAAGAGGGGGCGCAACTAATGAAAAACTGTTTTTT
j_call: TRBJ2-3; d_call: TRBD1; clone_size: many; v_call: TRBV2; cdr3_aa: CASRDRGLGDTQYF; cdr3_nt: TGTGCCAGCAGGGACAGGGGGCTCGGAGATACGCAGTATTTT
j_call: TRBJ1-5; d_call: -; clone_size: many; v_call: TRBV12-3/TRBV12-4; cdr3_aa: CASSLGGEQPQHF; cdr3_nt: TGTGCCAGCAGTTTAGGGGGTGAGCAGCCCCAGCATTTT
j_call: TRBJ2-5; d_call: TRBD2; clone_size: many; v_call: TRBV20-1; cdr3_aa: CSASVFRAGGSRETQYF; cdr3_nt: TGCAGTGCTAGTGTTTTTCGGGCGGGAGGGTCCCGAGAGACCCAGTACTTC
j_call: TRBJ2-1; d_call: -; clone_size: -; v_call: TRBV28; cdr3_aa: CASSSSARAYNEQFF; cdr3_nt: TGTGCCAGCAGTTCCTCCGCCAGGGCCTACAATGAGCAGTTCTTC